The text below deals with one TCR beta chain. The antigen is unknown. Produced via immunoSEQ multiplex PCR; TCRdb's table is partial and in-frame only. This sample carries roughly 12,000 clones, 65% to 85% of them seen once, and the ten largest clones take 24%. Autologous stem cell transplantation was followed by relapse in every patient, and brentuximab vedotin exposure varied. Thawed PBMCs underwent magnetic negative selection to obtain purified CD8+ T cells. These data belong to a study of PD-1 blockade in classical Hodgkin lymphoma. Study-level points and caveats: CD4+ TCR diversity rose significantly by C4D1, and CD8+ TCR diversity did not.

This CDR3 is 15 amino acids long. Germline-derived CDR1 and CDR2 are SGHVS and FQNEAQ. With V trimmed by 1 base and J by 3 bases, 5 bases remained unmatched. The chain is built from TRBV7-8 and TRBJ2-5; 7 nucleotides agree with TRBD1. The TCR comes from a human donor with classical Hodgkin lymphoma. Sequencing used CD8+ T cells from blood, obtained at baseline. The CDR3 reads CASSLVGQVEETQYF. The CDR3 DNA reads as TGTGCCAGCAGCTTAGTTGGACAGGTCGAAGAGACCCAGTACTTC.